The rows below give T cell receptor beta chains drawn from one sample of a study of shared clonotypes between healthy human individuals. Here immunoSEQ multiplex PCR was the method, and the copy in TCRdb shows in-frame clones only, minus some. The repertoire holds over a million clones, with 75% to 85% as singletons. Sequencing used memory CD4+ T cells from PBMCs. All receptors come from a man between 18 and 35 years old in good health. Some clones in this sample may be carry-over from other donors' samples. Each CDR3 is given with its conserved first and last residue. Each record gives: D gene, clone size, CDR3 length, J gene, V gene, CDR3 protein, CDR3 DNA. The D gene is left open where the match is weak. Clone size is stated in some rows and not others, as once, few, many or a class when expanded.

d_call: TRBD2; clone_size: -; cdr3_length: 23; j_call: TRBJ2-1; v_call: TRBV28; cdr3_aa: CASSLIWSGDELAGGPKMSEQFF; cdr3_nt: TGTGCCAGCAGTTTAATTTGGTCGGGGGATGAACTAGCGGGAGGGCCTAAGATGAGTGAGCAGTTCTTC
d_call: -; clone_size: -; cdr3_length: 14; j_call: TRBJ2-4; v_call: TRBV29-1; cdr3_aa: CSVSTALAKNIQYF; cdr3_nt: TGCAGCGTTTCTACAGCTCTAGCCAAAAACATTCAGTACTTC
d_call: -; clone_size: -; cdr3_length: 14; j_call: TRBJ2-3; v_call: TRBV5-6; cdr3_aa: CASSYTRFTDTQYF; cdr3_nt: TGTGCCAGCAGCTACACGAGATTCACAGATACGCAGTATTTT
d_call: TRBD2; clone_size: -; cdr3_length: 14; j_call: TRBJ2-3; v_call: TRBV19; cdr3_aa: CASKRTSVTDTQYF; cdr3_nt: TGTGCCAGTAAGAGGACTAGCGTAACAGATACGCAGTATTTT
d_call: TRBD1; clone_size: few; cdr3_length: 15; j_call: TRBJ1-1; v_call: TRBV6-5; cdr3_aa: CASRGQGAGNTEAFF; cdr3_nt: TGTGCCAGCAGGGGACAGGGGGCAGGGAACACTGAAGCTTTCTTT
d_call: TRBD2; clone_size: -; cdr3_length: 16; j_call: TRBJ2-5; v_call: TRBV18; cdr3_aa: CASSATSGNPQETQYF; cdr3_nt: TGTGCCAGCTCAGCGACTAGCGGGAACCCACAAGAGACCCAGTACTTC
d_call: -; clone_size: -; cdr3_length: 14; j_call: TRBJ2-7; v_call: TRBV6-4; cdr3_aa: CASSPEGSSYEQYF; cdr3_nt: TGTGCCAGCAGTCCCGAGGGTAGCTCCTACGAGCAGTACTTC
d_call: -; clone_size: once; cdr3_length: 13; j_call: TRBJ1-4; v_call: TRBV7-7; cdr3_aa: CASSSDIGEKLFF; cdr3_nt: TGTGCCAGCAGCTCCGACATTGGGGAAAAACTGTTTTTT
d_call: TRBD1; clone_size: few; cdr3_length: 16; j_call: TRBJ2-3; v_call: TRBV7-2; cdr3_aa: CASSLAGTDVRDTQYF; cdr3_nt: TGTGCCAGCAGCTTAGCTGGGACAGATGTTAGAGATACGCAGTATTTT
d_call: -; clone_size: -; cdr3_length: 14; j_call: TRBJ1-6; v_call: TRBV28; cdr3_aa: CASSPGTGNSPLHF; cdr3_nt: TGTGCCAGCAGTCCCGGGACTGGAAATTCACCCCTCCACTTT
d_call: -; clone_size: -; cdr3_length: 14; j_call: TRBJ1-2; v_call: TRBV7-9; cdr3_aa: CASSWRQAAEGYTF; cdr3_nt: TGTGCCAGCAGCTGGAGACAGGCCGCGGAGGGCTACACCTTC
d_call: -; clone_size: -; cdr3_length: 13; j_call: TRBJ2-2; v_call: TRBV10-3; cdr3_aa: CAISEGNTGELFF; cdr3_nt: TGTGCCATCAGTGAGGGAAACACCGGGGAGCTGTTTTTT
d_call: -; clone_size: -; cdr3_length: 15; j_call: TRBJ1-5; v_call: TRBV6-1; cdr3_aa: CASSEGRVINQPQHF; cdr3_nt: TGTGCCAGCAGTGAAGGTCGGGTTATCAATCAGCCCCAGCATTTT
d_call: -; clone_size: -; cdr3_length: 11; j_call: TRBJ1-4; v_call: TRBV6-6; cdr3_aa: CATEANEKLFF; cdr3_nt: TGTGCCACGGAGGCTAATGAAAAACTGTTTTTT
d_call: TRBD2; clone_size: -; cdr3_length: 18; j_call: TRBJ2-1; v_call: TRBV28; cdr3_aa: CASSLSRLGTSGYNEQFF; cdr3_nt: TGTGCCAGCAGTTTATCGCGTCTCGGGACTAGCGGTTACAATGAGCAGTTCTTC
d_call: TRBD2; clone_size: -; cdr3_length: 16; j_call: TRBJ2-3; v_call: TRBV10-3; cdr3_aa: CAISLAGAGGADTQYF; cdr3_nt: TGTGCCATCAGCTTAGCGGGAGCAGGTGGCGCAGATACGCAGTATTTT
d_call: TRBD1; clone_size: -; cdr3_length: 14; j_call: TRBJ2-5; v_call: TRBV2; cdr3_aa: CASSETRGLETQYF; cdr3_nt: TGTGCCAGCAGTGAAACCAGGGGGCTAGAGACCCAGTACTTC
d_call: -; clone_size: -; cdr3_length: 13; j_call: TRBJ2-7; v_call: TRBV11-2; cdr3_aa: CASSSSGTHEQYF; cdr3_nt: TGTGCCAGCAGCTCCTCGGGAACCCACGAGCAGTACTTC
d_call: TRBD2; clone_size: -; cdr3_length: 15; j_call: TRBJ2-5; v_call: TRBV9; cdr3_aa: CASSDGAGAGETQYF; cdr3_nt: TGTGCCAGCAGCGACGGTGCGGGAGCCGGAGAGACCCAGTACTTC
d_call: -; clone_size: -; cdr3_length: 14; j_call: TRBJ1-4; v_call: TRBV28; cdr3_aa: CASSTPRSGKKLFF; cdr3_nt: TGTGCCAGCAGTACGCCGCGTTCTGGAAAAAAACTGTTTTTT
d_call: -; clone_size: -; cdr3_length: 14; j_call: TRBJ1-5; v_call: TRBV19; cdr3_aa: CASSIPRTNQPQHF; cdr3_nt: TGTGCCAGTAGTATACCGAGGACCAATCAGCCCCAGCATTTT
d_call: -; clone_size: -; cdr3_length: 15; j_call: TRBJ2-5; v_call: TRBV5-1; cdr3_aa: CASSLNVGPEETQYF; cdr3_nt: TGCGCCAGCAGCCTCAACGTTGGACCCGAAGAGACCCAGTACTTC
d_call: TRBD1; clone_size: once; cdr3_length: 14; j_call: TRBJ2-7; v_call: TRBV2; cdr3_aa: CASSGGQGNYEQYF; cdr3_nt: TGTGCCAGCAGTGGGGGACAGGGTAACTACGAGCAGTACTTC
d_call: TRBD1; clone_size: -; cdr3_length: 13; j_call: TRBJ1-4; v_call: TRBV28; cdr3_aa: CASSLVRGRRETF; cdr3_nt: TGTGCCAGCAGTTTGGTTAGGGGGCGCCGAGAAACATTT
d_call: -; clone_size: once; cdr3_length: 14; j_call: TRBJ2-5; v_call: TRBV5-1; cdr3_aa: CASSLRRFQETQYF; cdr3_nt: TGCGCCAGCAGCTTGAGGAGGTTTCAAGAGACCCAGTACTTC
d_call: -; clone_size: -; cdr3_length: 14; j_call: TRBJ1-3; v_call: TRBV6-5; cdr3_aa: CASRRKVSGNTIYF; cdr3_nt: TGTGCCAGCAGAAGGAAGGTCTCTGGAAACACCATATATTTT
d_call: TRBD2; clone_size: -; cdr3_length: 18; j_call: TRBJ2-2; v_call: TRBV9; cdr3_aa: CASSDRNPGLLNTGELFF; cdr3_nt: TGTGCCAGCAGCGATCGGAACCCGGGACTACTAAACACCGGGGAGCTGTTTTTT
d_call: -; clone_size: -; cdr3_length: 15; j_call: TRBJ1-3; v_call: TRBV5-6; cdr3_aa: CASSPLQGPGNTIYF; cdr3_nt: TGTGCCAGCAGTCCCCTTCAGGGGCCTGGAAACACCATATATTTT
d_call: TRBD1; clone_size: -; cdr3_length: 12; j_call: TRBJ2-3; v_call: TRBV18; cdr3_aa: CASGQGGDTQYF; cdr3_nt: TGTGCCAGCGGACAGGGAGGAGATACGCAGTATTTT
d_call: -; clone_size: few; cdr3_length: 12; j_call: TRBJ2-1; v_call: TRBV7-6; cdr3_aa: CASSLTSHEQFF; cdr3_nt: TGTGCCAGCAGCTTAACCTCGCATGAGCAGTTCTTC
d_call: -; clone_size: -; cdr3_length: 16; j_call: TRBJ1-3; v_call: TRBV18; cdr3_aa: CASSPDVAGFGNTIYF; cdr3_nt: TGTGCCAGCTCACCAGATGTCGCAGGCTTTGGAAACACCATATATTTT
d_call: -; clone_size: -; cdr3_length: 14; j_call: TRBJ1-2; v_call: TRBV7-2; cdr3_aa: CASSLLTDTYGYTF; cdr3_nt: TGTGCCAGCAGCTTGTTGACAGATACCTATGGCTACACCTTC
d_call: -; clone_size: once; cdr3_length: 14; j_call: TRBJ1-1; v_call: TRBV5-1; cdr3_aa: CASSPGRMNTEAFF; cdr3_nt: TGCGCCAGCAGCCCCGGACGGATGAACACTGAAGCTTTCTTT
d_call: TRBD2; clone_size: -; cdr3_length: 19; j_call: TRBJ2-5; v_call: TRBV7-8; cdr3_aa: CASSLADLGLAGFEETQYF; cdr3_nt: TGTGCCAGCAGCTTAGCCGACTTGGGGCTAGCGGGATTCGAAGAGACCCAGTACTTC
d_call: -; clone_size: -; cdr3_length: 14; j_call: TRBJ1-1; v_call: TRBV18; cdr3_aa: CASSPPGRNTEAFF; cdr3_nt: TGTGCCAGCTCACCACCCGGCAGGAACACTGAAGCTTTCTTT
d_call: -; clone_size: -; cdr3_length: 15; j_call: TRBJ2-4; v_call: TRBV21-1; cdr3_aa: CASSKRSSVQNIQYF; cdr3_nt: TGTGCCAGCAGCAAAAGGTCCAGCGTCCAAAACATTCAGTACTTC
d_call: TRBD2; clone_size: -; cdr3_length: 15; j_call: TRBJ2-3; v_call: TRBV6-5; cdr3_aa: CASSLLAGATDTQYF; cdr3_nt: TGTGCCAGCAGTTTACTAGCGGGGGCCACAGATACGCAGTATTTT
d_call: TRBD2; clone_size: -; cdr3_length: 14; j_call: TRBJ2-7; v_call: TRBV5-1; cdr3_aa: CASSLTAGVYEQYF; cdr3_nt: TGCGCCAGCAGCTTGACAGCGGGAGTATACGAGCAGTACTTC
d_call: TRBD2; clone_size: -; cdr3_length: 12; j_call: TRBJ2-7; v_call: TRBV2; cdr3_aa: CANAPTSGIMSF; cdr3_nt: TGTGCCAACGCCCCGACTAGCGGGATTATGAGCTTC
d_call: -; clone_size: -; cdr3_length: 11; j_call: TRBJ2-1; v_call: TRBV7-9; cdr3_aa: CASSFPGEQFF; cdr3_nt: TGTGCCAGCAGCTTTCCAGGTGAGCAGTTCTTC
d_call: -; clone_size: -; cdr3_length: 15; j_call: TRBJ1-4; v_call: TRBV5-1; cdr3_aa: CASSLRGQGYEKLFF; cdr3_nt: TGCGCCAGCAGCTTGAGAGGGCAGGGGTATGAAAAACTGTTTTTT
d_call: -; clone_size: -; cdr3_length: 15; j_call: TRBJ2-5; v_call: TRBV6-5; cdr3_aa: CASTPLAGDRETQYF; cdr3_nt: TGTGCCAGCACCCCGCTAGCAGGAGATCGAGAGACCCAGTACTTC
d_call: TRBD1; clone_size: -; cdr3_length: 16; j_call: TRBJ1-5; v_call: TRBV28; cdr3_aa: CASSSPGTALNQPQHF; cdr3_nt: TGTGCCAGCAGTTCACCCGGGACAGCGCTTAATCAGCCCCAGCATTTT
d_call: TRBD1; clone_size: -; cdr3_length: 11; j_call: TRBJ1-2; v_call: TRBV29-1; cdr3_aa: CSARQGNGYTF; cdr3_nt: TGCAGCGCCCGACAGGGGAATGGCTACACCTTC
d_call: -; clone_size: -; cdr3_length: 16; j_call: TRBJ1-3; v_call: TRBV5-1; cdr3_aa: CASSLGSSGDSNTIYF; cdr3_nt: TGCGCCAGCAGCTTGGGTTCGTCGGGGGATAGCAACACCATATATTTT
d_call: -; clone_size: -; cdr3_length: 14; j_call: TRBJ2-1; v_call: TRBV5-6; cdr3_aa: CASSLGPTQNEQFF; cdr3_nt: TGTGCCAGCAGCTTGGGCCCTACCCAGAATGAGCAGTTCTTC